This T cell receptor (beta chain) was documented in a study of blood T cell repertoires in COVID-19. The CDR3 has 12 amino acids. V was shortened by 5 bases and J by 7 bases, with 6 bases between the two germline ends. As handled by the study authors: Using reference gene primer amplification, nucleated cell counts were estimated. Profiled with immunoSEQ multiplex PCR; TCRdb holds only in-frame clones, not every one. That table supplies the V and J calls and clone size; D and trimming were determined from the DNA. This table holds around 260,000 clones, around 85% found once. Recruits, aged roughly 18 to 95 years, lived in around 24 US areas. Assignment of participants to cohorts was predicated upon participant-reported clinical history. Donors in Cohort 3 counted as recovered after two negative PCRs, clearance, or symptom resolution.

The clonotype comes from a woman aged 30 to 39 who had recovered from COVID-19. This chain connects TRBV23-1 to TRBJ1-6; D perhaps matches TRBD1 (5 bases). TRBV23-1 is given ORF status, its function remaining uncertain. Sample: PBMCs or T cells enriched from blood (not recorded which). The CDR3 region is CASSTGNSPLHF. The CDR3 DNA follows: TGCGCCAGCAGTACAGGCAATTCACCCCTCCACTTT.